The source of this TCR beta chain is a study of graft-versus-host responses after intestinal transplantation. Details on this clone: The antigen is not known.

Measured with immunoSEQ multiplex PCR; TCRdb has only the in-frame clones, and not every one. The top ten clones hold roughly 17% of a sample with tens of thousands of clones, roughly four fifths of them seen once. V was trimmed by 6 bases and J by 1 base, leaving 19 bases between them. The CDR3 consists of 17 residues. The germline CDR1 and CDR2 sequences are MDHEN and SYDVKM. Sequencing used unstimulated CD8+ T cells sorted from spleen or lymph node cells, obtained before intestinal transplant. The clonotype was recovered from a human donor who received an intestinal transplant. This rearrangement joins TRBV28 to TRBJ1-5; tentatively, D is TRBD1 (6 bases). CDR3 in DNA: TGTGCCAGCAGCCCCTGGGGCAGGGGAGGAAGCAATCAGCCCCAGCATTTT. Protein: CASSPWGRGGSNQPQHF.